This T cell receptor (delta chain) was identified in a study of gamma-delta chains in newborns, infants, children. Overall study context: Microbial exposure reportedly drives polyclonal innate γδ T cell expansion after birth.

In its sample, this clone is medium-sized. TCRdb re-called clones from the reads via CATT. Counted here are 5,500 to 8,500 delta-chain clones, approximately 10% occurring once; the ten biggest clones make up approximately 7%. The TCR was taken from a child who was a newborn, infant or young child, either healthy, febrile or measles-vaccinated (not recorded which). Sequencing was done on a sample of blood.

The CDR3 region has the DNA TGTGCTCTTGGGGAACTACCCACCGATAAACTCATCTTT. Protein sequence: CALGELPTDKLIF. This rearrangement joins TRDV1 to TRDJ1, with no clear D. Germline CDR1 TSWWSYY, CDR2 QGS. The germline V and J ends were trimmed by 0 bases and 1 base, with 3 bases remaining between them. The CDR3 sequence is 13 residues long.